One and the same sample provided the 28 T cell receptor beta chains below, sequenced in a study of shared clonotypes between healthy human individuals. Measured with immunoSEQ multiplex PCR; TCRdb has only the in-frame clones, and not every one. The sample yields some 740,000 clones, approximately 92% seen once. CD8 cells classed as naive were CD45RO-negative and positively selected for CCR7, excluding terminally differentiated effector memory CD45RA+ cells. The sequencing input was naive CD8+ T cells sorted from blood. These receptors were taken from a man aged 25 to 40 in good health.

V gene TRBV27 combines with J gene TRBJ1-1; D not certain. The CDR3 has 14 residues. Between the trimmed V and J ends, which lost 8 bases and 2 bases, there was a span of 15 bases. Germline V gene data show CDR1 as MNHEY and CDR2 as SMNVEV (reference sequence). CDR3 sequence: CASSSGRLNTEAFF. CDR3 nucleotides: TGTGCCAGCTCCTCTGGGAGGCTCAACACTGAAGCTTTCTTT.

J is TRBJ2-2 and V is TRBV10-1; D is possibly TRBD1 (5 bases). Looked up from germline, CDR1 is WNHNN and CDR2 is SYGVQD (reference sequence). The CDR3 sequence is 14 residues long. The germline V and J ends were trimmed by 3 bases and 2 bases, with 7 bases remaining between them. The CDR3 region is CASSEGHNTGELFF. In DNA form, the CDR3 reads TGCGCCAGCAGTGAAGGACATAACACCGGGGAGCTGTTTTTT.

This clone was seen a handful of times. The chain has TRBV4-3 and TRBJ2-2; 10 positions agree with TRBD1. Unmatched junction bases numbered 9, after V lost 0 bases and J lost 5 bases. CDR1 LGHNA and CDR2 YSLEER come from the germline V gene. This CDR3 comprises 18 residues. In nucleotides, the CDR3 is TGCGCCAGCAGCCAAGATTTCCCGGGACAGGGGTGGACCGGGGAGCTGTTTTTT. As protein: CASSQDFPGQGWTGELFF.

The rearrangement uses TRBV13 and TRBJ2-1; 7 nucleotides agree with TRBD2. CDR1 and CDR2 (germline): PRHDT, FYEKMQ (reference sequence). The CDR3 is 15 amino acids. Trimming took 5 bases from V and 6 from J; bases not matched to a gene: 10. The CDR3 bases are TGTGCCAGCAGCCCCGGGGCGGGAGTAAGCAATGAGCAGTTCTTC. Residues: CASSPGAGVSNEQFF.

The V gene is TRBV29-1, the J gene TRBJ1-1; D unclear. CDR1 and CDR2 (germline): SQVTM, ANQGSEA. V was shortened by 4 bases and J by 1 base, with 13 bases between the two germline ends. CDR3 length equals 14 residues. The chain's CDR3 is CSVVNPRSNTEAFF. The CDR3 nucleotides are TGCAGCGTTGTCAACCCCCGTTCGAACACTGAAGCTTTCTTT.

The chain links TRBV7-2 to TRBJ2-3; D is unclear. CDR1 and CDR2 from the germline V gene are SGHTA and FQGNSA. Trimming stripped 1 base from V and 2 bases from J, with 10 bases between. The CDR3 runs 15 residues. CDR3 nucleotide sequence: TGTGCCAGCAGCTTAGTAGGAGCAAACACAGATACGCAGTATTTT. It specifies CASSLVGANTDTQYF.

This rearrangement joins TRBV5-6 to TRBJ1-3; TRBD1 aligns across 7 bases. CDR3 length: 15 amino acids. J gave up 0 bases and V 4 bases, and 4 bases lay outside the gene matches. The germline V gene encodes CDR1 SGHDT and CDR2 YYEEEE. The CDR3 spells CASSTTGYSGNTIYF. In DNA form, the CDR3 reads TGTGCCAGCAGCACGACAGGGTACTCTGGAAACACCATATATTTT.

The chain is built from TRBV19 and TRBJ1-2, with TRBD1 matching over 12 bases. The CDR3 covers 14 residues. Germline V gene sequence: CDR1 LNHDA, CDR2 SQIVND (reference sequence). Losses at the gene ends were 5 bases for V and 7 bases for J; bases not matched to a gene: 5. Written as DNA, the CDR3 is TGTGCCAGTAGTGGGACAGGGGGCGTCTCTGGCTACACCTTC. Protein: CASSGTGGVSGYTF.

This chain uses TRBV6-5 with TRBJ1-2, with D possibly being TRBD1 (5 bases). Germline values: CDR1 MNHEY, CDR2 SVGAGI. The CDR3 sequence is 15 residues long. V was clipped by 0 bases and J by 7 bases, with 15 bases between them. The CDR3 region has the DNA TGTGCCAGCAGTTACTCCATCCAGGGTCGGGGTGGCTACACCTTC. This translates into CASSYSIQGRGGYTF.

The chain joins TRBV29-1 to TRBJ2-1, with D perhaps given as TRBD1 or TRBD2 (5 bases each). V was cut by 7 bases and J by 8 bases, with 18 bases left in between. CDR1 and CDR2 (germline): SQVTM, ANQGSEA. CDR3 length: 13 residues. The CDR3 coding sequence is TGCAGCGCCTCTTTCAGGGACGGGGATGAGCAGTTCTTC. Translating it yields CSASFRDGDEQFF.

This rearrangement joins TRBV25-1 to TRBJ2-1; 9 nucleotides align to TRBD2. The trim removed 5 bases at V and 6 bases at J, leaving 5 bases unmatched. Germline lookup yields CDR1 MGHDK and CDR2 SYGVNS. The CDR3 sequence is 14 residues long. The CDR3 protein is CASSPSGVSNEQFF. CDR3 coding DNA: TGTGCCAGCAGTCCTAGCGGGGTGAGCAATGAGCAGTTCTTC.

In the case of this clone: The sample has other DNA sequences that encode this CDR3 too. V usage is TRBV7-8 and J usage is TRBJ2-7; D is possibly TRBD2 (6 bases). Germline CDR1 and CDR2: SGHVS and FQNEAQ. V was pared by 1 base and J by 5 bases, with 6 bases between. This CDR3 spans 12 amino acids. CDR3: CASSLGGDEQYF. The CDR3 region has the DNA TGTGCCAGCAGCTTAGGGGGGGACGAGCAGTACTTC.

This chain links TRBV29-1 with TRBJ1-2; 7 bases fit TRBD1. CDR1 and CDR2 (germline): SQVTM, ANQGSEA. This CDR3 comprises 13 residues. After removal of 7 bases from V and 3 bases from J, the junction contained 8 bases not matched to a gene. CDR3 nucleotide sequence: TGCAGCGCTAACTACAGGGGAGACTATGGCTACACCTTC. As protein: CSANYRGDYGYTF.

The table lists this clone with a few counts. The same CDR3 is also encoded by other DNA sequences in this sample. The chain joins TRBV9 to TRBJ1-2, with unresolved D. The CDR3 has 11 residues. Germline V lookup: CDR1 SGDLS, CDR2 YYNGEE. Trimming stripped 4 bases from V and 6 bases from J, with 7 bases between. CDR3 in amino acids: CASSSRDGYTF. DNA for the CDR3: TGTGCCAGCAGCTCTAGAGATGGCTACACCTTC.

Concerning this clone: The same CDR3 also results from other DNA sequences found in this sample. Here the CDR3 reads CASSPGTGGVNTEAFF. CDR3 DNA sequence: TGTGCCAGCAGCCCTGGGACAGGGGGCGTAAACACTGAAGCTTTCTTT. V usage is TRBV7-6 and J usage is TRBJ1-1, with 12 bases that match TRBD1. This CDR3 region has 16 residues. Losses at the gene ends were 5 bases for V and 2 bases for J; bases not matched to a gene: 6. In germline, CDR1 is SGHVS, CDR2 FNYEAQ.

In the case of this clone: A read error may produce the germline difference seen at one junction end. The chain joins TRBV29-1 to TRBJ2-3; 9 bases align to TRBD2. CDR1 SQVTM and CDR2 ANQGSEA come from the germline V gene. The CDR3 loop spans 14 amino acids. Written as DNA, the CDR3 is TGCAGCGTCGAAGGACTAGCGAACACAGATACGCAGTATTTT. This codes for CSVEGLANTDTQYF.

This CDR3 reads CASSSPKGYEQFF. In DNA form, the CDR3 reads TGTGCCAGCAGCTCCCCCAAAGGCTATGAGCAGTTCTTC. V gene TRBV11-2 combines with J gene TRBJ2-1; D gene unclear. V lost 4 bases to trimming and J lost 8 bases, with 12 bases between them. CDR1 and CDR2 from the germline V gene are SGHAT and FQNNGV. The CDR3 spans 13 residues.

The chain carries TRBV10-3 and TRBJ2-1; D possibly uses TRBD1 or TRBD2 (5 bases each). Trimming shortened V by 9 bases and J by 7 bases, and 13 bases separated the two germline ends. The CDR3 covers 12 residues. Germline CDR1 ENHRY, CDR2 SYGVKD. The DNA of the CDR3 is TGTGCCATAAGTCCGAGGGGAAATGAGCAGTTCTTC. As protein: CAISPRGNEQFF.

This clone has just one count. The gene calls are TRBV6-1 and TRBJ2-1, with 10 bases identical to TRBD1. The V and J ends lost 2 bases and 10 bases, in that order; junction bases with no gene match: 8. The CDR3 runs to 15 residues. In germline, CDR1 is MNHNS, CDR2 SASEGT. The CDR3 DNA reads TGTGCCAGCAGTGAACAACGGACAGGGGGGTACGAGCAGTTCTTC. Protein: CASSEQRTGGYEQFF.

This clone came up a few times. In the same sample, other DNA sequences code for this CDR3. The chain is built from TRBV11-2 and TRBJ2-7; no clear D gene. This CDR3 is 11 amino acids long. Trimming took off 1 base at V and 5 bases at J, with 3 bases between the two ends. Germline-derived CDR1 and CDR2 are SGHAT and FQNNGV. In DNA, the CDR3 is TGTGCCAGCAGCTTAGTTCACGAGCAGTACTTC. This sequence encodes CASSLVHEQYF.

This clone was seen a single time. The chain employs TRBV7-2 and TRBJ2-3; tentatively, D is TRBD1 (5 bases). The CDR3 is 15 residues long. CDR1 and CDR2 from the germline V gene are SGHTA and FQGNSA. Trimming removed 1 base from V and 3 bases from J, with 11 bases in between. CDR3 coding DNA: TGTGCCAGCAGCTTAGAGGCCAGGACAACAGATACGCAGTATTTT. This gives the protein CASSLEARTTDTQYF. The whole variable domain, remainder taken from reference TRBV7-2 and TRBJ2-3, is GAGVSQSPSNKVTEKGKDVELRCDPISGHTALYWYRQSLGQGLEFLIYFQGNSAPDKSGLPSDRFSAERTGGSVSTLTIQRTQQEDSAVYLCASSLEARTTDTQYFGPGTRLTVL.

This chain uses TRBV7-8 with TRBJ2-7, with 7 nucleotides matching TRBD1. The germline CDR1 and CDR2 sequences are SGHVS and FQNEAQ. Germline trimming cut 3 bases from V and 3 bases from J; bases unmatched to any gene: 8. The CDR3 has 15 amino acids. The CDR3 spells CASSFEPGTVYEQYF. The DNA of the CDR3 is TGTGCCAGCAGCTTCGAGCCCGGGACAGTCTACGAGCAGTACTTC.

This chain uses TRBV28 with TRBJ2-5; D not resolved. The CDR3 runs to 14 residues. The V end was cut by 4 bases, the J end by 3 bases, with 12 bases between. The germline V gene has CDR1 MDHEN and CDR2 SYDVKM. CDR3 sequence reads: CASSSRVAEETQYF. The DNA for the CDR3 is TGTGCCAGCAGTTCCCGGGTCGCAGAAGAGACCCAGTACTTC. The entire variable domain, with the rest obtained from reference TRBV28 and TRBJ2-5, is as follows: DVKVTQSSRYLVKRTGEKVFLECVQDMDHENMFWYRQDPGLGLRLIYFSYDVKMKEKGDIPEGYSVSREKKERFSLILESASTNQTSMYLCASSSRVAEETQYFGPGTRLLVL.

The chain employs TRBV5-6 and TRBJ2-7; the D gene is possibly TRBD1 (5 bases). Trimming took off 7 bases at V and 3 bases at J, with 20 bases between the two ends. Per germline, CDR1 SGHDT and CDR2 YYEEEE. The CDR3 runs to 15 residues. The CDR3 DNA sequence: TGTGCCAGCCAGACGGCAAGGGGTCTTTTCTACGAGCAGTACTTC. Its protein is CASQTARGLFYEQYF.

The J gene is TRBJ1-2, the V gene TRBV14; D is possibly TRBD1 (5 bases). Germline V gene data show CDR1 as SGHDN and CDR2 as FVKESK. The CDR3 consists of 16 residues. Trimming shortened V by 0 bases and J by 4 bases, and 15 bases separated the two germline ends. CDR3 residues: CASSQDERQGVYGYTF. CDR3 coding DNA: TGTGCCAGCAGCCAAGACGAGCGGCAGGGAGTCTATGGCTACACCTTC.

The rearrangement uses TRBV9 and TRBJ2-1; 9 bases line up with TRBD1. The germline CDR1 and CDR2 sequences are SGDLS and YYNGEE. With 6 bases clipped from V and 9 bases from J, the junction kept 4 bases outside the gene matches. This CDR3 has 12 residues. CDR3 residues: CASTPTGGEQFF. CDR3 nucleotides: TGTGCCAGCACACCGACAGGGGGTGAGCAGTTCTTC.

The V and J genes are TRBV7-9 and TRBJ2-3; 14 bases are shared with TRBD2. The ends lost 5 bases at V and 6 bases at J; junction bases unmatched: 10. Germline V lookup: CDR1 SEHNR, CDR2 FQNEAQ (reference sequence). The length of the CDR3 is 17 residues. Written as DNA, the CDR3 is TGTGCCAGCAGCACGACGACTAGCGGGAGGGCGGGGGATACGCAGTATTTT. Protein: CASSTTTSGRAGDTQYF.

V is TRBV7-9 and J is TRBJ1-2, with 8 bases that match TRBD1. The CDR3 runs to 15 residues. CDR1 is SEHNR, CDR2 FQNEAQ, per germline (reference sequence). J gave up 7 bases and V 11 bases, and 18 bases lay outside the gene matches. The CDR3 DNA is TGTGCCTATATAGAGACAGGGGTCGAATCATCTGGCTACACCTTC. Protein product: CAYIETGVESSGYTF.